The clone carrying this TCR beta chain was seen only a few times. No antigen is known for it. This entry comes from a study of blood T cells in healthy people across ages. In terms of origin and age, donors were healthy Caucasian individuals from Russia aged roughly 6 to 100. RNA extraction gave at least 6 micrograms of total RNA per sample. Then a second PCR, running about 6 to 11 cycles, was carried out with a sample-barcoded 5' primer and a J-beta primer mix. The template-switch adaptor, which had 12 random nucleotides, put a tag on each cDNA molecule. TCRdb analysed the 5' RACE reads with MiXCR anew, one entry per CDR3 protein. The sample lists around 750,000 distinct CDR3 sequences; approximately 53% were seen once. Study-level points and caveats: Long-lived donors had more naive CD4+ cells and higher diversity than aged donors.

Sequencing input: blood. The sequence was obtained from a man older than 75 in good health.

The DNA of the CDR3 is TGCGCCAGCAGCCGATCCATCGGGACCCAGTCGGGGGAGCAGTACTTC. Encoded protein: CASSRSIGTQSGEQYF. The V gene is TRBV4-1, the J gene TRBJ2-7; D is possibly TRBD1 or TRBD2 (5 bases each). The CDR3 consists of 16 residues. CDR1 is MGHRA, CDR2 YSYEKL, per germline. The V end lost 4 bases, the J end lost 7 bases, and 23 bases lay between the germline ends.